Below, one T cell receptor beta chain is given with its context. Its target is unknown. This sample is part of a study of OX40 agonist ivuxolimab in advanced cancers. Study as a whole: Prior anti-PD-1, anti-PD-L1 or anti-CTLA-4 therapy was allowed; around 40% had some. General study findings and limits: Relative to CD4+ cells, CD8+ T cells on average had more expanded clones. At 0.1 to 3.0 mg/kg, CD4+ and CD8+ blood T cells expanded clonally by week 6.

Germline CDR1 LGHNA, CDR2 YSLEER. The CDR3 runs 17 residues. The V and J ends lost 0 bases and 8 bases respectively, with 17 bases between them. The protocol was immunoSEQ multiplex PCR, while the TCRdb copy is restricted to in-frame clones and leaves out a portion. The table shows about 61,000 clones, with about 90% occurring only once. Sequencing was performed on CD4+ or CD8+ T cells sorted from blood, taken in a trial of the OX40 agonist ivuxolimab. This TCR came from an adult with an advanced solid tumor such as melanoma, head and neck, liver or kidney cancer. The rearrangement joins TRBV4-3 to TRBJ1-6; maybe TRBD1 (5 bases). The chain's CDR3 is CASSQEGSMRGYSPLHF. CDR3 coding DNA: TGCGCCAGCAGCCAAGAGGGCTCCATGAGGGGTTATTCACCCCTCCACTTT.